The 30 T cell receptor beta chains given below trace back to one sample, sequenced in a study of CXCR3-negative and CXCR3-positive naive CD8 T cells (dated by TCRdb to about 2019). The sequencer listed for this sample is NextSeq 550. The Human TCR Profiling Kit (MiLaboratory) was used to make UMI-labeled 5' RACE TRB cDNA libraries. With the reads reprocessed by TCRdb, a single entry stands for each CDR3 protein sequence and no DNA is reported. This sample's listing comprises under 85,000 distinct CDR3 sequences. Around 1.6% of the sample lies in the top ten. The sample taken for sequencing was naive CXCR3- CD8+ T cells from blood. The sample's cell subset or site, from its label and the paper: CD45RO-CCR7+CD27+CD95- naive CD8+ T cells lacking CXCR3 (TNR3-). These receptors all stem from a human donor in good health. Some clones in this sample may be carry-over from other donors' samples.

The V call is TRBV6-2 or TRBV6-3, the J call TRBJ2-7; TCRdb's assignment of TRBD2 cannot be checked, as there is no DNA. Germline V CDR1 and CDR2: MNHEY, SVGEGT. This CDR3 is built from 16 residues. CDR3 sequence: CASSYSLAIPSYEQYF.

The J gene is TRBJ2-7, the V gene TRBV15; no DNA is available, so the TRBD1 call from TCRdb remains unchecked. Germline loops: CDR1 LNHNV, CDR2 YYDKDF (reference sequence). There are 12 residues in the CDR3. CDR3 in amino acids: CATSNREHEQYF.

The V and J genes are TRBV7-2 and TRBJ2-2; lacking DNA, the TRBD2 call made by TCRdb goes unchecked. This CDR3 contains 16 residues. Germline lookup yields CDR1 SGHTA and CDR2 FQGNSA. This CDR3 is CVSSPTGGSGTGELFF.

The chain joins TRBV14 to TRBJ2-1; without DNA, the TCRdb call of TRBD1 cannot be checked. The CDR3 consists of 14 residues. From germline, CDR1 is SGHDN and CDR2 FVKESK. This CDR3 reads CATKEGGVGNEQFF.

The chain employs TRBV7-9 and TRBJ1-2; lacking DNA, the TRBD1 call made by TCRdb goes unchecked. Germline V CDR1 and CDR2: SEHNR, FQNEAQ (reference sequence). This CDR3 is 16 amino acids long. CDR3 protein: CASSLAFGQGNYGYTF.

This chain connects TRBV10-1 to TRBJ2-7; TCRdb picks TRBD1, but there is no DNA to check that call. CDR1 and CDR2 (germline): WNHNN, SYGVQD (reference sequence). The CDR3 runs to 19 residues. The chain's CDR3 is CASSDSEGNRDRGIYEQYF.

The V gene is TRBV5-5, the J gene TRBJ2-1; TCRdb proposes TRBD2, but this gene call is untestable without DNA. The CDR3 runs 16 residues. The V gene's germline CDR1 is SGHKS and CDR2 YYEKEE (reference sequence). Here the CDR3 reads CASSALAGDSYNEQFF.

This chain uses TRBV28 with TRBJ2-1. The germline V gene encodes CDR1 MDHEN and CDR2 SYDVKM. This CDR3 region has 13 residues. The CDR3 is CASSPHRYNEQFF.

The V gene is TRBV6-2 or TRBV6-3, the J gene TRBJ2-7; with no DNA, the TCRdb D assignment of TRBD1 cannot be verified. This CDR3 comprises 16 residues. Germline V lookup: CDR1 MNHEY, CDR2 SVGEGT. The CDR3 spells CASSSLPGDGPYEQYF.

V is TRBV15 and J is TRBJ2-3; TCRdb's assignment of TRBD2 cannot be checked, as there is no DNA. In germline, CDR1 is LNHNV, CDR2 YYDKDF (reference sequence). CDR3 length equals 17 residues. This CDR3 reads CATSQPSGRVGTDTQYF.

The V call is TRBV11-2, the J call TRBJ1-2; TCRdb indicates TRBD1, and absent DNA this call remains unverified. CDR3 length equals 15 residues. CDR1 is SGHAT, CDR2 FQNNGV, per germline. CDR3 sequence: CASSSLRTGIYGYTF. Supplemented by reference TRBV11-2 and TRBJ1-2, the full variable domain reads EAGVAQSPRYKIIEKRQSVAFWCNPISGHATLYWYQQILGQGPKLLIQFQNNGVVDDSQLPKDRFSAERLKGVDSTLKIQPAKLEDSAVYLCASSSLRTGIYGYTFGSGTRLTVV.

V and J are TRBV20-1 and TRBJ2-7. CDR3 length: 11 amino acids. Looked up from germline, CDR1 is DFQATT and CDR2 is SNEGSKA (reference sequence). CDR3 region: CSARVLTGQYF.

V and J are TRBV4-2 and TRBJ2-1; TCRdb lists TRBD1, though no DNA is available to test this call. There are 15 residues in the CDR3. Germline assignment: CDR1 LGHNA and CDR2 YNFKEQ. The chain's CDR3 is CASKTGTSTYNEQFF.

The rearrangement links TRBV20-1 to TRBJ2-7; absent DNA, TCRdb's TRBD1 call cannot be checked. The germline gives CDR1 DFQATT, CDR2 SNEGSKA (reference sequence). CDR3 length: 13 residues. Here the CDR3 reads CSAEIQGYYEQYF.

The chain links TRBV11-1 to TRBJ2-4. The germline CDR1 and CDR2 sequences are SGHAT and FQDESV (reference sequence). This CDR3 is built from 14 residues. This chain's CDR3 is CASSLSGTKNIQYF.

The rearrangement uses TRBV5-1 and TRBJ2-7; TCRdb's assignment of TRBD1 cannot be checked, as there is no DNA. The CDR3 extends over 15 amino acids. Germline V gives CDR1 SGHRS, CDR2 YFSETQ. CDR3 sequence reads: CASSLAPGTGNEQYF. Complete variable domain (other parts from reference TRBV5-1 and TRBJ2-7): KAGVTQTPRYLIKTRGQQVTLSCSPISGHRSVSWYQQTPGQGLQFLFEYFSETQRNKGNFPGRFSGRQFSNSRSEMNVSTLELGDSALYLCASSLAPGTGNEQYFGPGTRLTVT.

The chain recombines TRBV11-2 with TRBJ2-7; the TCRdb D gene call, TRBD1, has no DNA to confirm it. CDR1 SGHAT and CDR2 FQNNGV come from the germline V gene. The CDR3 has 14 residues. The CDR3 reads CASSRAQGSYEQYF.

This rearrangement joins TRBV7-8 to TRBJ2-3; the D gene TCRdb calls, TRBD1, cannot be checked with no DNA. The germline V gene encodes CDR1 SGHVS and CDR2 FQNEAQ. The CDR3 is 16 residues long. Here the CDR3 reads CASSLARGDRTDTQYF.

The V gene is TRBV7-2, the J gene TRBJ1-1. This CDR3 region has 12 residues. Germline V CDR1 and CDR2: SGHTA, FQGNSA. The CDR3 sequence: CASSLLNTEAFF.

CDR3 loop: CASSSRLANNEQFF. This rearrangement joins TRBV7-8 to TRBJ2-1; TCRdb picks TRBD2, but there is no DNA to check that call. The CDR3 is 14 amino acids. Germline CDR1 and CDR2: SGHVS and FQNEAQ.

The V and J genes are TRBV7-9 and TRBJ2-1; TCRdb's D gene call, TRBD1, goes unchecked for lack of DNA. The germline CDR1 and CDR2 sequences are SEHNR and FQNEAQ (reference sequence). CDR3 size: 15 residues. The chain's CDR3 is CASSAAGAAYNEQFF.

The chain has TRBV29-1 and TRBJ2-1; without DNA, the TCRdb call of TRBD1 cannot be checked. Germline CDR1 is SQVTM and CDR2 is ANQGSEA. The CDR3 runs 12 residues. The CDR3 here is CSVTQGAYEQYF.

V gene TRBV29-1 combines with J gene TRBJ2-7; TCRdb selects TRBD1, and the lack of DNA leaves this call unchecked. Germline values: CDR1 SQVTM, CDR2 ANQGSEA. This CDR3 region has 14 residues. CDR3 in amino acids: CSVEDLTPGGEQYF.

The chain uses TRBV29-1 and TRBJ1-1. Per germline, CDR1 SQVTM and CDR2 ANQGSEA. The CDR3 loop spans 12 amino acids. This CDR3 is CSGRGGGTEAFF.

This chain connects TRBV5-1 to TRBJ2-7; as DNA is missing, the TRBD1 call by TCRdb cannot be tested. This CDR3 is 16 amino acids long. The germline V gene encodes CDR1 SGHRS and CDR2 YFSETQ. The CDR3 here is CASSLGTGEGAYEQYF.

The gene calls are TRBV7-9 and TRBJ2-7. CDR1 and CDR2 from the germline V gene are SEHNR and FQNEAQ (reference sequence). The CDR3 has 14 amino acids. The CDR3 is CASREVIESYEQYF.

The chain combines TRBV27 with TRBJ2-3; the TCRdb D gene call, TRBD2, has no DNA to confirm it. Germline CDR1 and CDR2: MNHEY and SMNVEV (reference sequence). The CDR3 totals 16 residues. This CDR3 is CASSLLLAGGTDTQYF.

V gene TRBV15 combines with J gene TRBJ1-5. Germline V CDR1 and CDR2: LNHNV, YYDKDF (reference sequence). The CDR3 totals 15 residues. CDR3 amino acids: CATSRDSENGQPQHF.

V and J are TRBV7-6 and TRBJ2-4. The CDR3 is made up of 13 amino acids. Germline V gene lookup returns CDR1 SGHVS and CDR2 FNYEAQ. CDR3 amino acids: CASSSLAKNIQYF.

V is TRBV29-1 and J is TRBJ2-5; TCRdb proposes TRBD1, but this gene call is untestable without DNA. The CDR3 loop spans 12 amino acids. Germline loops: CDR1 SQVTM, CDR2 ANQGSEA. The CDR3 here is CSVGSGPGTQYF.